The clone carrying this T cell receptor beta chain was detected a few times. These data are taken from a study of early T cells in non-severe SARS-CoV-2 infection. TCRdb re-called the 5' RACE reads with MiXCR, one entry per CDR3 protein. The sample consists of around 84,000 distinct CDR3 sequences, about 12% of them appearing once. Germline CDR1 is MDHEN and CDR2 is SYDVKM. Trimming removed 10 bases from V and 10 bases from J, with 19 bases in between. The CDR3 sequence is 12 residues long. The sample taken for sequencing was whole blood. The TCR sequence derives from an adult who was a healthcare worker with PCR-confirmed SARS-CoV-2 infection or an uninfected control (not recorded which). The chain joins TRBV28 to TRBJ1-1; TRBD1 is a possible D gene (6 bases). This chain's CDR3 is CATQRGGRGAFF. CDR3 nucleotide sequence: TGTGCCACCCAACGCGGGGGGCGCGGAGCTTTCTTT.